The subject of this entry is one TCR beta chain. This clonotype was observed many times. The antigen it recognizes is unknown. No clone much larger than this one lies a single base away; base qualities are absent. Ophthalmopathy patients had moderately to severely active disease, with a Clinical Activity Score of 3 or more, a NOSPECS grade of 4 or more, and a disease duration of less than 3 months. Any patient with an uncontrolled infection, another autoimmune disease, pregnancy or lactation was excluded. Diagnoses were established on the basis of clinical symptoms, serum thyroxine and TRAb, thyroid ultrasound, and orbital computed tomography. Ficoll-Paque density gradient centrifugation was used to isolate PBMCs from around 10 ml of fresh peripheral blood. Total RNA was extracted with Trizol reagent, and quality was checked on an Agilent 2100 Bioanalyzer. The CDR1 and CDR2 encoded by the germline V gene are MDHEN and SYDVKM. The trim is 2 bases for V and 1 base for J, with a gap of 9 bases between the germline ends. The CDR3 numbers 15 residues from cysteine through phenylalanine. The CDR3 DNA has 45 bases and is translated from base 1.

This specimen belongs to a study of T cells in Graves' hyperthyroidism and ophthalmopathy (dated by TCRdb to the late 2010s). Turning to the overall study: Peripheral blood was collected at initial diagnosis, before any treatment. Following sampling, methimazole starting at 30 mg daily was given to hyperthyroidism patients, and high-dose intravenous methylprednisolone was given to ophthalmopathy patients. Whether ophthalmopathy could be predicted prospectively was tested in an independent validation cohort made up of about 20 hyperthyroidism patients plus 17 patients who later progressed to ophthalmopathy. The approximately 100 discovery patients were randomly split 7:3 into training and test sets. TCR V-J signatures able to tell the groups apart were searched for in a discovery cohort of some 97 patients, of whom around 43 had Graves' ophthalmopathy and some 60 had stable Graves' hyperthyroidism. According to the paper, TCR Vbeta CDR3 sequencing was carried out on approximately 140 peripheral blood samples, which came from around 43 ophthalmopathy, 80 or so hyperthyroidism and approximately 17 progressor patients. In addition, the study compared T-cell repertoires in thyroid tissue and in blood from roughly six Graves' hyperthyroidism patients. General conclusions and limits of the study: Sample size was not statistically predetermined, and blinding of investigators to group allocation was not performed. In validation, the model predicted progression to ophthalmopathy a median of roughly 6.5 months before onset, with 70% to 71% sensitivity and around 76% specificity. In cross-validation, a model built on a 13 V-J signature told ophthalmopathy apart from stable hyperthyroidism with about 90% sensitivity and roughly 81% specificity, and in testing the same model reached 80%/75%. Most expanded thyroid clonotypes (frequency above 0.001) were also found in blood, which suggests that blood repertoires may mirror thyroid immune responses.

Amplification of TCR beta CDR3 regions was carried out from RNA transcripts. The TCR CDR3 was subjected to a first round of RT-PCR using the HTBI primer set and the Qiagen OneStep RT-PCR kit. The libraries were constructed in a second round of multiplex PCR and then size-selected and purified. Sequencing of the libraries was done on an Illumina HiSeq2000 using paired-end 100 bp reads. The original pipeline was this. Raw data were processed with SOAPnuke, discarding reads with adapters, uncalled bases, mean Phred below 15, or no exact constant-primer or identifier match. COPE v1.2.5 was used to merge high-quality paired reads, and clonotypes were defined as unique nucleotide sequences. MiTCR v1.1 was used to align the clonotypes against IMGT TRBV, TRBD and TRBJ reference segments. The analysis was restricted to V-J combinations with a frequency above 0.0001, which together covered just over 98% of the repertoires. A TCS score was defined as the ratio between F50 (clonal expansion) and ExV (chaos), using BLOSUM62-based TCRdist between CDR3 peptides within each V-J. Welch's t-statistics and random forest reduced just over 500 V-J features to 13, which were used in a naive Bayes classifier (R e1071). TCRdb trimmed the raw reads at Q25, called clones with MiXCR and kept productive beta chains. A single entry per CDR3 protein holds the most common genes and DNA from its merged rows. TCRdb, rather than the study authors, made the V and J calls. Within this sample are approximately 530,000 distinct CDR3 sequences, with 15% to 20% of them counted one time only. The ten largest account for roughly 44% of the sample.

Sequencing input: blood. The V gene is TRBV28 and the J gene is TRBJ2-1; TRBD2 is perhaps the D gene, given 5 matching bases. The receptor's source is a man aged 35 to 55 with Graves' ophthalmopathy. The CDR3 is CASSLTGTSYNEQFF. The nucleotide sequence is given as TGTGCCAGCAGTTTAACGGGAACATCCTACAATGAGCAGTTCTTC.